The next 4 T cell receptor beta chains were all read from a single sample in a study of vaccination and CD4 T cells after COVID-19. Their antigen targets remain unknown. The treatment: approximately 11-day PBMC culture with coronavirus spike peptide pools or control peptides (ViraFEST assay). CD4+ T cells that had been cultured provided DNA sequenced with the Oncomine TCR Beta short-read assay. MiXCR was run by TCRdb on the PCR reads, yielding one entry per CDR3 protein. The sample lists about 18,000 distinct CDR3 sequences, 50% to 55% occurring once. The sequencing input was CD4+ T cells from blood, cultured in vitro. Receptor source: a human donor who had recovered from COVID-19.

V usage is TRBV20-1 and J usage is TRBJ1-5; 7 nucleotides line up with TRBD1. After removal of 6 bases from V and 3 bases from J, the junction contained 8 bases not matched to a gene. There are 14 residues in the CDR3. Germline values: CDR1 DFQATT, CDR2 SNEGSKA (reference sequence). In DNA form, the CDR3 reads TGCAGTGCGTTGACAGGGATTGCCAATCAGCCCCAGCATTTT. Its protein is CSALTGIANQPQHF.

V gene TRBV24-1 combines with J gene TRBJ2-7, with D perhaps being TRBD1 or TRBD2 (5 bases each). The CDR3 contains 18 residues. The germline V gene has CDR1 KGHDR and CDR2 SFDVKD. Trimming left V 2 bases short and J 3 bases short, with 22 bases between. This CDR3 is CATSDYKAWPREFYEQYF. In nucleotides, the CDR3 is TGTGCCACCAGTGATTACAAGGCCTGGCCCAGGGAGTTCTACGAGCAGTACTTC.

This clonotype came up a few times. This chain uses TRBV2 with TRBJ1-2; tentative D call: TRBD1 (6 bases). Looked up from germline, CDR1 is SNHLY and CDR2 is FYNNEI. This CDR3 is built from 14 residues. V was cut by 7 bases and J by 2 bases, with 14 bases left in between. The CDR3 bases are TGTGCCAGCACCCCGGGGGGGGCCAACTATGGCTACACCTTC. Its translation: CASTPGGANYGYTF.

This clonotype showed up just a few times. The chain uses TRBV11-3 and TRBJ1-1; 9 positions match TRBD1. The V gene end was trimmed by 5 bases and the J gene end by 3 bases; junction bases not matched to a gene: 7. CDR1 is SGHNT and CDR2 is YENEEA in the germline V gene. The CDR3 sequence is 15 residues long. The CDR3 loop reads CASSPTGGRYTEAFF. The CDR3 DNA reads TGTGCCAGCAGCCCGACAGGGGGGAGATACACTGAAGCTTTCTTT.